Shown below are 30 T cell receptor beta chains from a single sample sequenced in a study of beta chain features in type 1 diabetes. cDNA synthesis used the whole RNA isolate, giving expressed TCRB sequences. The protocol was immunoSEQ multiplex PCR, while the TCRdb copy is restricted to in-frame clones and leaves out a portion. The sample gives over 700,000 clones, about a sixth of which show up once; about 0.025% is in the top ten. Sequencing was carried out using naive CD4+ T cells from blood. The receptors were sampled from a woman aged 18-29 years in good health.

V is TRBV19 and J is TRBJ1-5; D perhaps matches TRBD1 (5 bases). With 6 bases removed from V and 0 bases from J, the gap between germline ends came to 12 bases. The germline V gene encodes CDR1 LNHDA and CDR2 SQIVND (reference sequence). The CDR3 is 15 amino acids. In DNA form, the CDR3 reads TGTGCCAGTAGCAAGACAGTTTATAGCAATCAGCCCCAGCATTTT. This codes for CASSKTVYSNQPQHF.

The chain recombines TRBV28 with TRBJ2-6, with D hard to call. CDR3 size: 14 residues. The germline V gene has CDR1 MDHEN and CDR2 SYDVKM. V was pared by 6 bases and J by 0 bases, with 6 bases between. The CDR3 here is CASSNSSGANVLTF. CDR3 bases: TGTGCCAGCAGCAACAGCTCTGGGGCCAACGTCCTGACTTTC.

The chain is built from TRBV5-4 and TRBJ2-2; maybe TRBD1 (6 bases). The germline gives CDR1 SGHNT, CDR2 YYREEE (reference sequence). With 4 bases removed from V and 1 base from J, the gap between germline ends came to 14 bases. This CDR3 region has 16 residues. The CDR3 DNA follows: TGTGCCAGCAGCGGGGGACATGCAAAGAACACCGGGGAGCTGTTTTTT. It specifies CASSGGHAKNTGELFF.

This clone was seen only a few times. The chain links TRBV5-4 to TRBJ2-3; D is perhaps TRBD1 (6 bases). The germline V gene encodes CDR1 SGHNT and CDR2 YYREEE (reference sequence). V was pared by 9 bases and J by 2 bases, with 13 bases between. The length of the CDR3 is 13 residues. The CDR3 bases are TGTGCCACCCAGCAGGGGTTCACAGATACGCAGTATTTT. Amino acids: CATQQGFTDTQYF.

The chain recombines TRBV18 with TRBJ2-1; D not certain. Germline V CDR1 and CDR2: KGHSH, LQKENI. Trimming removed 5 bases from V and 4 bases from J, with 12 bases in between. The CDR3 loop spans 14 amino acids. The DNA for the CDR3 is TGTGCCAGCTCATTATCGTCCTTTTACAATGAGCAGTTCTTC. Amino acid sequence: CASSLSSFYNEQFF. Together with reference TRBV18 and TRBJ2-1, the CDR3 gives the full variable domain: NAGVMQNPRHLVRRRGQEARLRCSPMKGHSHVYWYRQLPEEGLKFMVYLQKENIIDESGMPKERFSAEFPKEGPSILRIQQVVRGDSAAYFCASSLSSFYNEQFFGPGTRLTVL.

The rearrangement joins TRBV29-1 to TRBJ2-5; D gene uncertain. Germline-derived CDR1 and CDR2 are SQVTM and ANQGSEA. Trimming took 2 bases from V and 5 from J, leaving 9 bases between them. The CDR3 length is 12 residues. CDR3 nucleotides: TGCAGCGTTGAACGGCTAGAGGAGACCCAGTACTTC. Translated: CSVERLEETQYF.

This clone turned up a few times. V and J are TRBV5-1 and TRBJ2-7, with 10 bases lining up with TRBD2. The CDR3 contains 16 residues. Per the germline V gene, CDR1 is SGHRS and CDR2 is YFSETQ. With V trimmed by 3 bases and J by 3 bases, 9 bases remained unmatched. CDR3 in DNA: TGCGCCAGCAGCTCCCAGGGACTAGCGCCCGTCTACGAGCAGTACTTC. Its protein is CASSSQGLAPVYEQYF. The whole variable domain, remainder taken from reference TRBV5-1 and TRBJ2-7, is KAGVTQTPRYLIKTRGQQVTLSCSPISGHRSVSWYQQTPGQGLQFLFEYFSETQRNKGNFPGRFSGRQFSNSRSEMNVSTLELGDSALYLCASSSQGLAPVYEQYFGPGTRLTVT.

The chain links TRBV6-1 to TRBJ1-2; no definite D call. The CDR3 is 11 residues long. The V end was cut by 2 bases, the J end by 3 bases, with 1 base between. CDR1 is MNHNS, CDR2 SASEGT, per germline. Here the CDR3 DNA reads TGTGCCAGCAGTGAACACTATGGCTACACCTTC. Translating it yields CASSEHYGYTF.

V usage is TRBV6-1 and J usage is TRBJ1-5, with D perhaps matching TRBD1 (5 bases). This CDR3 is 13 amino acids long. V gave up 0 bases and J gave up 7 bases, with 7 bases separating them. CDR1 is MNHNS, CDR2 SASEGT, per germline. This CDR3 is CASSEATAQPQHF. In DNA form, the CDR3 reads TGTGCCAGCAGTGAAGCGACAGCACAGCCCCAGCATTTT.

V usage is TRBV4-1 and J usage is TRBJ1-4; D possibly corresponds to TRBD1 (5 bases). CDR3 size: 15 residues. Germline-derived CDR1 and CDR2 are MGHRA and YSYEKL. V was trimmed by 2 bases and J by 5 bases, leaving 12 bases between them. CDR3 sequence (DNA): TGCGCCAGCAGCCAACTCAGGGCGTTAAATGAAAAACTGTTTTTT. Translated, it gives CASSQLRALNEKLFF.

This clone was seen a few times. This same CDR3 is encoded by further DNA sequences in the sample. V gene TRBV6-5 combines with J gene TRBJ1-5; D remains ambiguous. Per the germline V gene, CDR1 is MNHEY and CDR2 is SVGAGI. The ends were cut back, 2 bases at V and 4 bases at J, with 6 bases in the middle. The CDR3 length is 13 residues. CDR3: CASSYRENQPQHF. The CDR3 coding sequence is TGTGCCAGCAGTTACAGGGAAAATCAGCCCCAGCATTTT.

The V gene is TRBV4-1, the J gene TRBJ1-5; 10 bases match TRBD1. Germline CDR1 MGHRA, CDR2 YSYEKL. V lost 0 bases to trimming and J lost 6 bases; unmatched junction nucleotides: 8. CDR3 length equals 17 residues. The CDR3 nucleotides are TGCGCCAGCAGCCAAGATATCACGGGACAGGGGACTCAGCCCCAGCATTTT. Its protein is CASSQDITGQGTQPQHF.

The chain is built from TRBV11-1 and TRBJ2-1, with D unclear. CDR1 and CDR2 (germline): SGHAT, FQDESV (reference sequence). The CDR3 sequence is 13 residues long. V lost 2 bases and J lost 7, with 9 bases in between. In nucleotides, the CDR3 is TGTGCCAGCAGCTTACCAGGTGGTAATGAGCAGTTCTTC. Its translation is CASSLPGGNEQFF. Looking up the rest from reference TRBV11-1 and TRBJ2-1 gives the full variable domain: EAEVAQSPRYKITEKSQAVAFWCDPISGHATLYWYRQILGQGPELLVQFQDESVVDDSQLPKDRFSAERLKGVDSTLKIQPAELGDSAMYLCASSLPGGNEQFFGPGTRLTVL.

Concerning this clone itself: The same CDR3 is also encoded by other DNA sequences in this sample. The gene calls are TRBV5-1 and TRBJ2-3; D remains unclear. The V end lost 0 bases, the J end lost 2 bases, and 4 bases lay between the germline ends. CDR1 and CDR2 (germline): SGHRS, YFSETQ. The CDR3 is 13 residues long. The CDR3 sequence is CASSLGLTDTQYF. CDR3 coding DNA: TGCGCCAGCAGCTTGGGACTCACAGATACGCAGTATTTT.

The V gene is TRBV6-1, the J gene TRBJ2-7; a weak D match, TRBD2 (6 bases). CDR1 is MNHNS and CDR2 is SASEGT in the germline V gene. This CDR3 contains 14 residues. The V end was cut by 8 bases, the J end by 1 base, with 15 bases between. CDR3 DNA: TGTGCCAGCGCTCTAGAACGGGGGTCCTACGAGCAGTACTTC. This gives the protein CASALERGSYEQYF.

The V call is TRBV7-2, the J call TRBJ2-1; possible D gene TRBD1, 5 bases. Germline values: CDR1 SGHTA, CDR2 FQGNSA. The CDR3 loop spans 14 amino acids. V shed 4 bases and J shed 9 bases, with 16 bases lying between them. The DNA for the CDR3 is TGTGCCAGCAGCTCCCAGGGCCCCTTGGGTGAGCAGTTCTTC. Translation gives CASSSQGPLGEQFF.

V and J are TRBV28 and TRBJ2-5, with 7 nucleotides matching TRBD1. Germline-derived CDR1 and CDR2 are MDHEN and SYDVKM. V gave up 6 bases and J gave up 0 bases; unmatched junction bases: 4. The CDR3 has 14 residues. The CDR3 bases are TGTGCCAGCAGAACCGGGACAGACCAAGAGACCCAGTACTTC. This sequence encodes CASRTGTDQETQYF.

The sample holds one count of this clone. CDR3 sequence: CASSELSSPRSGEQYF. CDR3 DNA: TGTGCCAGCAGTGAATTGTCTAGCCCAAGGTCGGGGGAGCAGTACTTC. This rearrangement joins TRBV2 to TRBJ2-7, with D perhaps matching TRBD2 (5 bases). The CDR3 sequence is 16 residues long. Germline loops: CDR1 SNHLY, CDR2 FYNNEI. V was pared by 2 bases and J by 7 bases, with 21 bases between.

In DNA form, the CDR3 reads TGTGCCAGCTCCGTTAGGTCCCAAGAGACCCAGTACTTC. This codes for CASSVRSQETQYF. This chain links TRBV4-2 with TRBJ2-5; the D is unclear. Germline loops: CDR1 LGHNA, CDR2 YNFKEQ. Between the trimmed V and J ends, which lost 8 bases and 1 base, there was a span of 11 bases. The CDR3 is 13 amino acids.

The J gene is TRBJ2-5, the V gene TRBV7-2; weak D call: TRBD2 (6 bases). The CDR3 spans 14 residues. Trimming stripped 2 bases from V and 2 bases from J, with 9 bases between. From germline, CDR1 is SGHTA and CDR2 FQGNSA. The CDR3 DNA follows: TGTGCCAGCAGCTTAACCGGACTACAAGAGACCCAGTACTTC. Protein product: CASSLTGLQETQYF.

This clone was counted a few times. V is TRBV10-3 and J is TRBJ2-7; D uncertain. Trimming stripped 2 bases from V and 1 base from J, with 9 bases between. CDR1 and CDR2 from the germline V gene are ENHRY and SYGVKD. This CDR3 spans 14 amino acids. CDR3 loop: CAISEHWDSYEQYF. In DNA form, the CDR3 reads TGTGCCATCAGTGAGCACTGGGATTCCTACGAGCAGTACTTC.

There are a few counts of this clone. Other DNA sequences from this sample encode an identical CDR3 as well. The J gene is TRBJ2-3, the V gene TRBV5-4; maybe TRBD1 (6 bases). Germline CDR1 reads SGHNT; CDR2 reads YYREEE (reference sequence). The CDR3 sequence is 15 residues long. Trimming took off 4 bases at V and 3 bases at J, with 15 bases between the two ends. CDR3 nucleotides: TGTGCCAGCAGCCCCCGAGGGGGTGTAACAGATACGCAGTATTTT. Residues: CASSPRGGVTDTQYF.

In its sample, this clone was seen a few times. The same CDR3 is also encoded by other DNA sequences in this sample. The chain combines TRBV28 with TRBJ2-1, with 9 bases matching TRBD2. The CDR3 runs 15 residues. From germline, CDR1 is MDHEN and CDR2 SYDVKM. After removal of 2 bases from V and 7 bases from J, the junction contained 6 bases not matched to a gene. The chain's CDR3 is CASSLAGGPGNEQFF. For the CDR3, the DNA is TGTGCCAGCAGTTTAGCGGGAGGGCCTGGGAATGAGCAGTTCTTC.

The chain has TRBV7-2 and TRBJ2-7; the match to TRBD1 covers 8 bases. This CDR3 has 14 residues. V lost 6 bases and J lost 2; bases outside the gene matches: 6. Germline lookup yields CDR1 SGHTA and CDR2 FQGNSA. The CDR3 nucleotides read TGTGCCAGCAGTTCTTTGGGACAGGCCTACGAGCAGTACTTC. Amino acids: CASSSLGQAYEQYF.

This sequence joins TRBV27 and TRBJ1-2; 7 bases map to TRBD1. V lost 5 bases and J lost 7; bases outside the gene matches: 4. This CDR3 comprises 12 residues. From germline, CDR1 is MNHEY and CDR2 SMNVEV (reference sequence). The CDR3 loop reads CASSPRQGGYTF. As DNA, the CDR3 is TGTGCCAGCAGTCCACGACAGGGTGGCTACACCTTC.

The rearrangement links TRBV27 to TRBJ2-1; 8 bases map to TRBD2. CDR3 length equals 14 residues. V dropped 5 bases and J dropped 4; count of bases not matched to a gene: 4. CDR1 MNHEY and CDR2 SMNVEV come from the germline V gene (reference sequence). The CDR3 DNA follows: TGTGCCAGCAGTGATGTAGCGGGGTACAATGAGCAGTTCTTC. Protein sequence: CASSDVAGYNEQFF.

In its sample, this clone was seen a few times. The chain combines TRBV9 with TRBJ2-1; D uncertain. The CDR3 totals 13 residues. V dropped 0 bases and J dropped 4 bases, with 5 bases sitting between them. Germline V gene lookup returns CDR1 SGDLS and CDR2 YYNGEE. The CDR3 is CASSVEPYNEQFF. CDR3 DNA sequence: TGTGCCAGCAGCGTAGAACCTTACAATGAGCAGTTCTTC.

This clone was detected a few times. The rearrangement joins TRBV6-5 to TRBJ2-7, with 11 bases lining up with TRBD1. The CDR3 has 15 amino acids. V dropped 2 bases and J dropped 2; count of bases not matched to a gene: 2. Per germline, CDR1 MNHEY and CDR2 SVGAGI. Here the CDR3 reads CASSYAGQGAYEQYF. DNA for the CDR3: TGTGCCAGCAGTTACGCGGGACAGGGGGCCTACGAGCAGTACTTC.

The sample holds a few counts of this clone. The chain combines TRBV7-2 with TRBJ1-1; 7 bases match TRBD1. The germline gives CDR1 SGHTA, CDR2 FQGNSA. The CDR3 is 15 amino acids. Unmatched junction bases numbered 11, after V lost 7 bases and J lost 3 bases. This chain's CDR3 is CASTPPDRVYTEAFF. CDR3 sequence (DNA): TGTGCCAGCACTCCTCCCGACAGGGTTTACACTGAAGCTTTCTTT.

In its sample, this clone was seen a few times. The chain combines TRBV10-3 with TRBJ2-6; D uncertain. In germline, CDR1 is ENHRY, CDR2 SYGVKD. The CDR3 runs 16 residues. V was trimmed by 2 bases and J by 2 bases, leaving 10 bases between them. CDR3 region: CAISESNQAGANVLTF. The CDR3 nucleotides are TGTGCCATCAGTGAGAGTAATCAGGCTGGGGCCAACGTCCTGACTTTC.